A single sample is the source of the 11 T cell receptor beta chains below, sequenced in a study of cytomegalovirus exposure and HLA in healthy donors. PCR amplification relied on 60 Vbeta primers (plus 13 Jbeta primers). Assay used: immunoSEQ multiplex PCR; TCRdb lists only in-frame clones, some missing. The sample yields about 130,000 clones, around three quarters seen once. What was sequenced was PBMCs. Source of these receptors: a man aged 40-55 years in good health and CMV-seronegative.

This rearrangement joins TRBV5-6 to TRBJ1-2; perhaps TRBD1 as D (6 bases). V lost 0 bases and J 4 bases, leaving 13 bases between the germline ends. The germline CDR1 and CDR2 sequences are SGHDT and YYEEEE. CDR3 size: 15 residues. The CDR3 sequence: CASSLAETGLYGYTF. Here the CDR3 DNA reads TGTGCCAGCAGCTTGGCCGAGACAGGACTCTATGGCTACACCTTC.

This clone was found a few times. The chain is built from TRBV7-3 and TRBJ2-3; 12 nucleotides agree with TRBD1. The J segment lost 3 bases and the V segment lost 4 bases, leaving 8 bases of the junction unmatched. The CDR3 runs 17 residues. Germline lookup yields CDR1 SGHTA and CDR2 FQGTGA. The CDR3 region is CASSSTGTGGRTDTQYF. As DNA, the CDR3 is TGTGCCAGCAGCTCAACCGGGACAGGGGGCAGGACAGATACGCAGTATTTT.

The chain recombines TRBV19 with TRBJ1-1, with 11 positions matching TRBD1. The CDR3 totals 14 residues. Germline V gene data show CDR1 as LNHDA and CDR2 as SQIVND (reference sequence). V shed 6 bases and J 5 bases; nucleotides not matched to a gene: 5. CDR3 coding DNA: TGTGCCAGTAGGTCGGACAGGGGGCAGACTGAAGCTTTCTTT. Encoded protein: CASRSDRGQTEAFF.

V gene TRBV5-1 combines with J gene TRBJ2-5, with 11 bases identical to TRBD1. The V and J ends lost 4 bases and 3 bases, in that order; junction bases with no gene match: 5. CDR3 length equals 15 residues. CDR1 is SGHRS and CDR2 is YFSETQ in the germline V gene. CDR3 sequence reads: CASSGGTGGEETQYF. Written as DNA, the CDR3 is TGCGCCAGCAGCGGGGGGACAGGGGGAGAAGAGACCCAGTACTTC.

V and J are TRBV18 and TRBJ1-1; D remains unclear. The germline gives CDR1 KGHSH, CDR2 LQKENI. V lost 6 bases to trimming and J lost 5 bases, with 7 bases between them. The CDR3 sequence is 11 residues long. The CDR3 nucleotides are TGTGCCAGCTCGAGTTTGACTGAAGCTTTCTTT. It yields the protein CASSSLTEAFF.

The V call is TRBV7-9, the J call TRBJ2-1, with TRBD2 matching over 7 bases. Germline CDR1 reads SEHNR; CDR2 reads FQNEAQ (reference sequence). The V and J ends lost 3 bases and 1 base, in that order; junction bases with no gene match: 3. The CDR3 loop spans 15 amino acids. The CDR3, as DNA: TGTGCCAGCAGCTTGTCTAGCGGATCCTACAATGAGCAGTTCTTC. This codes for CASSLSSGSYNEQFF.

The genes are TRBV6-1 and TRBJ1-4; D ambiguous. V was pared by 3 bases and J by 0 bases, with 5 bases between. This CDR3 is built from 14 residues. Germline values: CDR1 MNHNS, CDR2 SASEGT. As DNA, the CDR3 is TGTGCCAGCAGTGACCCTTCAACTAATGAAAAACTGTTTTTT. Translated, it gives CASSDPSTNEKLFF.

The CDR3 is CASRNGRAQPQHF. CDR3 nucleotides: TGTGCCAGCAGAAACGGCAGGGCCCAGCCCCAGCATTTT. J is TRBJ1-5 and V is TRBV6-1; maybe TRBD1 (5 bases). V shed 6 bases and J shed 7 bases, with 13 bases lying between them. The V gene's germline CDR1 is MNHNS and CDR2 SASEGT. The CDR3 sequence is 13 residues long.

This clone was seen more than once but under ten times. The CDR3 protein is CASSLVSGQVHTIYF. For the CDR3, the DNA is TGTGCCAGCAGCTTGGTTTCCGGACAGGTGCACACCATATATTTT. The J gene is TRBJ1-3, the V gene TRBV5-6; 7 bases fit TRBD1. The CDR3 runs to 15 residues. CDR1 and CDR2 from the germline V gene are SGHDT and YYEEEE. With 0 bases clipped from V and 8 bases from J, the junction kept 8 bases outside the gene matches.

V usage is TRBV5-1 and J usage is TRBJ1-3; no clear D. V dropped 3 bases and J dropped 0 bases, with 7 bases sitting between them. There are 14 residues in the CDR3. Germline loops: CDR1 SGHRS, CDR2 YFSETQ. CDR3 DNA sequence: TGCGCCAGCAGCTCGGGGTTCTCTGGAAACACCATATATTTT. Translation: CASSSGFSGNTIYF.

V and J are TRBV2 and TRBJ1-6; the match to TRBD1 covers 9 bases. Germline V gene data show CDR1 as SNHLY and CDR2 as FYNNEI. V trimming: 5 bases; J trimming: 9 bases; junction bases outside the gene matches: 5. CDR3 length: 14 residues. DNA of the CDR3: TGTGCCAGCAGTACAGGGGGCGTGGGTTCACCCCTCCACTTT. This gives the protein CASSTGGVGSPLHF.